This TCR beta chain emerged from a study of cytomegalovirus exposure and HLA in healthy donors. For the study at large: Of all 400 or so donors who were genotyped, roughly 81% belonged to the Caucasian-associated ancestry cluster. Broader study findings: Several top significant clusters appeared, in a later analysis, to be linked to common viral pathogens. Apparent HLA restriction characterized most CMV-associated TCR beta chains in a later analysis.

CDR1 and CDR2 (germline): LNHDA, SQIVND (reference sequence). Deletions cut 7 bases from V and 2 bases from J, with 8 bases between. This CDR3 is 12 amino acids long. About this clone: Its specificity is not known.

The PCR ran on 60 Vbeta and 13 Jbeta primers. Per the authors' pipeline: Approximately 78 million unique TCR beta chains, roughly 11 million of them shared, were counted by a later analysis. Libraries were prepared by immunoSEQ multiplex PCR; TCRdb keeps only in-frame clonotypes and omits some of them. The DNA gave D and trimming, while V, J and clone size come from that table. The sample consists of more than 100,000 clones, roughly 80% of them appearing once. The chain carries TRBV19 and TRBJ1-1; D is undetermined. This receptor was obtained from a female donor in good health and CMV-seropositive. The sample was PBMCs. DNA of the CDR3: TGTGCCAGTACCAAACTAAACACTGAAGCTTTCTTT. Translation gives CASTKLNTEAFF. The whole variable domain, filled in from reference TRBV19 and TRBJ1-1, reads DGGITQSPKYLFRKEGQNVTLSCEQNLNHDAMYWYRQDPGQGLRLIYYSQIVNDFQKGDIAEGYSVSREKKESFPLTVTSAQKNPTAFYLCASTKLNTEAFFGQGTRLTVV.